What follows are 32 T cell receptor beta chains derived from one specimen sequenced in a study of response to subunit inactivated influenza vaccine. From the RT-PCR reads, TCRdb called clonotypes with MiXCR, one entry per CDR3 protein. In the table there are about 520,000 distinct CDR3 sequences, about 7.2% of which are singletons. The source was PBMCs from blood, collected roughly 24 months after vaccination. All receptors derive from a man aged 50 to 75 who received an inactivated influenza vaccine.

The chain couples TRBV7-6 to TRBJ2-5, with D possibly matching TRBD2 (5 bases). V was cut by 0 bases and J by 5 bases, with 16 bases left in between. CDR3 size: 16 residues. The germline V gene has CDR1 SGHVS and CDR2 FNYEAQ. CDR3 coding DNA: TGTGCCAGCAGCTTAGCGCTTACAGTAAGAGGGGAGACCCAGTACTTC. Its translation: CASSLALTVRGETQYF.

Only a few counts were recorded for this clonotype. The chain uses TRBV20-1 and TRBJ2-5, with D perhaps matching TRBD2 (5 bases). Germline CDR1 is DFQATT and CDR2 is SNEGSKA (reference sequence). CDR3 length: 18 residues. Trimming pared 0 bases from V and 3 bases from J, leaving 23 bases between. The DNA of the CDR3 is TGCAGTGCTAGAGATCCGTTTGGGGTAGCGAATACCAAAGAGACCCAGTACTTC. It specifies CSARDPFGVANTKETQYF.

The sample holds a few counts of this clonotype. The rearrangement links TRBV25-1 to TRBJ2-5; 12 bases align to TRBD1. J lost 5 bases, V lost 3 bases, and 7 bases had no gene match. The CDR3 has 16 residues. Germline V gene sequence: CDR1 MGHDK, CDR2 SYGVNS. The CDR3 sequence is CASSDRDRGLGETQYF. DNA of the CDR3: TGTGCCAGCAGTGACCGGGACAGGGGGCTAGGCGAGACCCAGTACTTC.

This clonotype was seen many times. The V and J genes are TRBV20-1 and TRBJ2-1; 8 positions agree with TRBD2. This CDR3 has 15 amino acids. J gave up 3 bases and V 5 bases, and 9 bases lay outside the gene matches. CDR1 is DFQATT and CDR2 is SNEGSKA in the germline V gene (reference sequence). CDR3 in amino acids: CSAADSGAIYNEQFF. The CDR3 DNA sequence: TGCAGTGCTGCCGATAGCGGGGCCATCTACAATGAGCAGTTCTTC.

The chain recombines TRBV12-3 or TRBV12-4 with TRBJ2-3; D possibly uses TRBD1 or TRBD2 (6 bases each). This CDR3 comprises 16 residues. V shed 7 bases and J shed 3 bases, with 20 bases lying between them. CDR3 residues: CASNRLRGPGTDTQYF. For the CDR3, the DNA is TGTGCCAGCAACCGCCTCCGGGGGCCTGGTACAGATACGCAGTATTTT.

A few counts support this clonotype. The chain has TRBV5-6 and TRBJ2-2; D is perhaps TRBD2 (6 bases). Trimming shortened V by 2 bases and J by 4 bases, and 9 bases separated the two germline ends. Germline V gene sequence: CDR1 SGHDT, CDR2 YYEEEE. CDR3 size: 14 residues. DNA of the CDR3: TGTGCCAGCAGCTTTGTTAGCGGCACCGGGGAGCTGTTTTTT. Translated: CASSFVSGTGELFF.

This clonotype has a handful of counts. V and J are TRBV5-6 and TRBJ2-3, with no clear D. V was trimmed by 1 base and J by 4 bases, leaving 13 bases between them. The CDR3 sequence is 15 residues long. The germline V gene has CDR1 SGHDT and CDR2 YYEEEE. CDR3 sequence reads: CASSLFLGFADTQYF. DNA of the CDR3: TGTGCCAGCAGCTTGTTTCTGGGTTTCGCAGATACGCAGTATTTT.

This clonotype showed up many times. The rearrangement links TRBV14 to TRBJ1-1; D is undetermined. CDR3 length equals 11 residues. V was clipped by 4 bases and J by 6 bases, with 6 bases between them. CDR1 is SGHDN, CDR2 FVKESK, per germline. In nucleotides, the CDR3 is TGTGCCAGCAGCCCCGACTCTGAAGCTTTCTTT. Residues: CASSPDSEAFF.

This clonotype has more than one count but fewer than ten. The rearrangement links TRBV18 to TRBJ1-1, with D possibly being TRBD1 (5 bases). The CDR3 sequence is 14 residues long. Per germline, CDR1 KGHSH and CDR2 LQKENI. V was trimmed by 6 bases and J by 3 bases, leaving 14 bases between them. CDR3 sequence reads: CASSPRGADTEAFF. Written as DNA, the CDR3 is TGTGCCAGCTCCCCGAGGGGTGCGGACACTGAAGCTTTCTTT.

This chain uses TRBV6-1 with TRBJ1-3; D unresolved. Trimming left V 2 bases short and J 0 bases short, with 8 bases between. The CDR3 runs 15 residues. In germline, CDR1 is MNHNS, CDR2 SASEGT. The CDR3 DNA follows: TGTGCCAGCAGTGAAACAAGGAGCTCTGGAAACACCATATATTTT. It translates to CASSETRSSGNTIYF.

This clonotype was observed many times. This chain links TRBV24-1 with TRBJ1-1; D gene unclear. With 4 bases removed from V and 1 base from J, the gap between germline ends came to 12 bases. There are 15 residues in the CDR3. Germline CDR1 is KGHDR and CDR2 is SFDVKD. CDR3 DNA: TGTGCCACCAGTGACAATGGAGGAGGGAACACTGAAGCTTTCTTT. As protein: CATSDNGGGNTEAFF.

This clonotype appeared a few times. The J gene is TRBJ2-2, the V gene TRBV10-1; possibly TRBD1 for D (6 bases). The CDR3 spans 15 residues. V was cut by 4 bases and J by 5 bases, with 14 bases left in between. The V gene's germline CDR1 is WNHNN and CDR2 SYGVQD (reference sequence). The CDR3 bases are TGCGCCAGCAGTGTTAACAGGGCAGGGACCGGGGAGCTGTTTTTT. This sequence encodes CASSVNRAGTGELFF.

In this sample, this clonotype turned up a few times. The chain couples TRBV14 to TRBJ2-1, with 8 bases fitting TRBD1. CDR1 SGHDN and CDR2 FVKESK come from the germline V gene. There are 17 residues in the CDR3. V was pared by 3 bases and J by 3 bases, with 10 bases of the junction left unmatched. The CDR3 DNA sequence: TGTGCCAGCAGCCACCCAACGGACAGGGCGATCTACAATGAGCAGTTCTTC. Translated: CASSHPTDRAIYNEQFF.

V is TRBV12-3 or TRBV12-4 and J is TRBJ2-5; D remains ambiguous. This CDR3 region has 14 residues. Between the trimmed V and J ends, which lost 3 bases and 2 bases, there was a span of 10 bases. The DNA of the CDR3 is TGTGCCAGCAGTTTGACACTGGGACAAGAGACCCAGTACTTC. It yields the protein CASSLTLGQETQYF.

In its sample, this clonotype was seen a few times. The chain employs TRBV12-3 or TRBV12-4 and TRBJ2-3, with D possibly being TRBD2 (6 bases). The V end lost 5 bases, the J end lost 13 bases, and 13 bases lay between the germline ends. CDR3 length: 11 amino acids. CDR3: CASSPGLLEYF. As DNA, the CDR3 is TGTGCCAGCAGTCCGGGACTCCTCGAGTATTTT.

The chain couples TRBV7-2 to TRBJ2-5; a weak D match, TRBD2 (6 bases). This CDR3 has 15 residues. The germline CDR1 and CDR2 sequences are SGHTA and FQGNSA. V was cut by 4 bases and J by 2 bases, with 14 bases left in between. CDR3 residues: CASSWPKAGQETQYF. The CDR3 DNA sequence: TGTGCCAGCAGCTGGCCTAAAGCGGGTCAAGAGACCCAGTACTTC. Supplemented by reference TRBV7-2 and TRBJ2-5, the full variable domain reads GAGVSQSPSNKVTEKGKDVELRCDPISGHTALYWYRQSLGQGLEFLIYFQGNSAPDKSGLPSDRFSAERTGGSVSTLTIQRTQQEDSAVYLCASSWPKAGQETQYFGPGTRLLVL.

Many counts were recorded for this clonotype. A junction end diverges from the germline sequence, so it may reflect a read error. The chain links TRBV5-6 to TRBJ2-5; TRBD2 is a possible D gene (5 bases). The germline V gene encodes CDR1 SGHDT and CDR2 YYEEEE. This CDR3 has 15 residues. The CDR3 loop is CASSLAGLAQETQYF. CDR3 nucleotides: TGTGCCAGCAGTTTGGCCGGACTCGCTCAAGAGACCCAGTACTTC.

The chain uses TRBV20-1 and TRBJ2-7; 10 nucleotides align to TRBD1. Germline values: CDR1 DFQATT, CDR2 SNEGSKA (reference sequence). The CDR3 runs to 15 residues. V shed 0 bases, J shed 4 bases, and the junction held 6 bases outside the gene matches. The CDR3 nucleotides read TGCAGTGCTAGAGACCCTGACAGGGGGCATTACGAGCAGTACTTC. This translates into CSARDPDRGHYEQYF.

This clonotype was recorded a few times. The rearrangement uses TRBV13 and TRBJ2-3; D remains ambiguous. This CDR3 comprises 14 residues. Germline-derived CDR1 and CDR2 are PRHDT and FYEKMQ (reference sequence). The V end was cut by 4 bases, the J end by 5 bases, with 13 bases between. The CDR3 DNA follows: TGTGCCAGCAGCTCTCTTCCTTCCGTAGATACGCAGTATTTT. Its protein is CASSSLPSVDTQYF.

This clonotype showed up just a few times. The rearrangement uses TRBV3-1 and TRBJ1-5; D uncertain. Trimming removed 0 bases from V and 7 bases from J, with 10 bases in between. CDR1 is LGHDT and CDR2 is YNNKEL in the germline V gene (reference sequence). CDR3 length: 14 amino acids. CDR3 amino acids: CASSQDLAGQPQHF. CDR3 DNA sequence: TGTGCCAGCAGCCAAGATTTAGCTGGACAGCCCCAGCATTTT. Variable domain in full (rest from reference TRBV3-1 and TRBJ1-5): DTAVSQTPKYLVTQMGNDKSIKCEQNLGHDTMYWYKQDSKKFLKIMFSYNNKELIINETVPNRFSPKSPDKAHLNLHINSLELGDSAVYFCASSQDLAGQPQHFGDGTRLSIL.

This clonotype was recorded a few times. The V and J genes are TRBV11-1 and TRBJ2-7; 9 positions match TRBD1. From germline, CDR1 is SGHAT and CDR2 FQDESV (reference sequence). The J segment lost 0 bases and the V segment lost 6 bases, leaving 6 bases of the junction unmatched. The CDR3 is made up of 15 amino acids. The CDR3 spells CASRRDRASSYEQYF. The CDR3 DNA sequence: TGTGCCAGCAGACGGGACAGGGCGAGCTCCTACGAGCAGTACTTC.

The rearrangement links TRBV5-6 to TRBJ2-7; D tentatively fits TRBD1 or TRBD2 (6 bases each). Trimming removed 3 bases at V and 6 bases at J, with 19 bases between. Germline assignment: CDR1 SGHDT and CDR2 YYEEEE. The CDR3 loop spans 15 amino acids. The CDR3 protein is CASSSVYRDFGEQYF. The CDR3 nucleotides are TGTGCCAGCAGCTCTGTCTACAGGGACTTCGGCGAGCAGTACTTC.

The V call is TRBV3-1, the J call TRBJ1-2, with no clear D. The V and J ends lost 1 base and 6 bases respectively, with 3 bases between them. Germline V lookup: CDR1 LGHDT, CDR2 YNNKEL (reference sequence). The CDR3 length is 11 residues. The CDR3: CASSQGHGYTF. Written as DNA, the CDR3 is TGTGCCAGCAGCCAAGGTCATGGCTACACCTTC.

This clonotype was seen at least ten times. For the CDR3, the DNA is TGTGCCAGCAGGGGGGACACCGGGGAGCTGTTTTTT. Residues: CASRGDTGELFF. The V call is TRBV12-3 or TRBV12-4, the J call TRBJ2-2; the D gene could be TRBD1 or TRBD2 (5 bases each). There are 12 residues in the CDR3. V was trimmed by 6 bases and J by 3 bases, leaving 5 bases between them.

The sample holds a few counts of this clonotype. This chain joins TRBV6-1 and TRBJ2-1; TRBD1 matches 7 bases. Germline V lookup: CDR1 MNHNS, CDR2 SASEGT. The CDR3 runs 14 residues. V trimming: 7 bases; J trimming: 4 bases; junction bases outside the gene matches: 7. The CDR3 region has the DNA TGTGCCAGCACCCCGACAGGGCTTTACAATGAGCAGTTCTTC. Residues: CASTPTGLYNEQFF.

The chain employs TRBV29-1 and TRBJ2-2; TRBD2 might be the D (7 bases). V was cut by 6 bases and J by 4 bases, with 12 bases left in between. Germline V CDR1 and CDR2: SQVTM, ANQGSEA. CDR3 length: 13 residues. The CDR3 is CSVKGGSTGELFF. For the CDR3, the DNA is TGCAGCGTCAAGGGGGGGAGCACCGGGGAGCTGTTTTTT.

This clonotype was counted between two and nine times. The chain has TRBV12-3 or TRBV12-4 and TRBJ2-3, with 7 bases lining up with TRBD1. With V trimmed by 7 bases and J by 7 bases, 8 bases remained unmatched. The CDR3 is 13 residues long. CDR3 nucleotide sequence: TGTGCCAGCAACGGACAGGATGTTTATACGCAGTATTTT. As protein: CASNGQDVYTQYF.

This clonotype has a count of ten or more. The CDR3 region has the DNA TGTGCCAGCAGTTCGGGGACAGGGGGCAGGGATGAGCAGTTCTTC. Protein sequence: CASSSGTGGRDEQFF. The V and J genes are TRBV28 and TRBJ2-1; the match to TRBD1 covers 12 bases. The trim removed 4 bases at V and 8 bases at J, leaving 6 bases unmatched. The CDR3 is made up of 15 amino acids. Germline-derived CDR1 and CDR2 are MDHEN and SYDVKM.

This clonotype was seen a handful of times. DNA of the CDR3: TGCGCCAGCAGCCAAGATCTAGCGGGATCTACCGGGGAGCTGTTTTTT. Its translation is CASSQDLAGSTGELFF. The chain uses TRBV4-3 and TRBJ2-2; 9 bases line up with TRBD2. This CDR3 is built from 16 residues. Germline loops: CDR1 LGHNA, CDR2 YSLEER. With 0 bases clipped from V and 5 bases from J, the junction kept 4 bases outside the gene matches.

This clonotype was counted many times. V is TRBV20-1 and J is TRBJ2-7; 15 bases fit TRBD2. The ends lost 3 bases at V and 4 bases at J; junction bases unmatched: 7. Per germline, CDR1 DFQATT and CDR2 SNEGSKA (reference sequence). The CDR3 loop spans 16 amino acids. The CDR3 sequence is CSARGTSGGLGYEQYF. For the CDR3, the DNA is TGCAGTGCTAGGGGGACTAGCGGGGGGTTGGGTTACGAGCAGTACTTC.

The V gene is TRBV28, the J gene TRBJ1-4; TRBD1 matches 8 bases. The CDR3 is made up of 16 amino acids. V lost 5 bases, J lost 8 bases, and 13 bases stayed unmatched. Germline CDR1 reads MDHEN; CDR2 reads SYDVKM. CDR3 in amino acids: CASSNVGQGAQEKLFF. CDR3 in DNA: TGTGCCAGCAGTAACGTGGGGCAGGGGGCGCAGGAAAAACTGTTTTTT.

This chain uses TRBV24-1 with TRBJ1-3; 8 bases agree with TRBD1. V lost 4 bases to trimming and J lost 2 bases; unmatched junction nucleotides: 6. Germline assignment: CDR1 KGHDR and CDR2 SFDVKD. This CDR3 spans 16 amino acids. In DNA form, the CDR3 reads TGTGCCACCAGTGACGGACAGGGCCAAGCTGGAAACACCATATATTTT. Translated: CATSDGQGQAGNTIYF.